These T cell receptor beta chains were read from a single sample in a study of control samples from healthy donors and cancer patients. The repertoire was sequenced with immunoSEQ multiplex PCR; TCRdb's copy has only in-frame clones and lacks some. Among 40,000 to 45,000 clones, over 65% were seen once, and the ten largest hold roughly 18%. Sequences were obtained from formalin-fixed, paraffin-embedded tissue. The origin of the receptors is a male donor with melanoma. Both conserved end residues are part of each CDR3. D genes are given only for firm matches. Not all rows give a size; the values are once, few, many and, for expanded clones, a class.

size	D	V	J	DNA	CDR3
once	-	TRBV27	TRBJ1-1	TGTGCCAGCAGTTTTACGGGGGCGCGGACTGAAGCTTTCTTT	CASSFTGARTEAFF
-	TRBD2	TRBV2	TRBJ2-7	TGTGCCAGCAGTGAGGGACTAGCGCCCACCTACGAGCAGTACTTC	CASSEGLAPTYEQYF
-	-	TRBV11-2	TRBJ2-2	TGTGCCAGCAGCTTTTCATCCACCGGGGAGCTGTTTTTT	CASSFSSTGELFF
-	-	TRBV29-1	TRBJ1-1	TGCAGCGCGAAGGATGTGAACACTGAAGCTTTCTTT	CSAKDVNTEAFF
-	-	TRBV2	TRBJ2-7	TGTGCCAGCACTGGCGGGACCTCCTACGAGCAGTACTTC	CASTGGTSYEQYF
once	-	TRBV27	TRBJ2-7	TGTGCCAGCAGTTTAGGACAGTACTCCTACGAGCAGTACTTC	CASSLGQYSYEQYF
-	TRBD2	TRBV7-2	TRBJ2-1	TGTGCCAGCAGCTTATGGACTAGTCCTGAGACTGAGCAGTTCTTC	CASSLWTSPETEQFF
-	TRBD1	TRBV10-3	TRBJ2-5	TGTGCCATCAGTGCATACAGTCAGGGGGTTACCCAAGAGACCCAGTACTTC	CAISAYSQGVTQETQYF
-	-	TRBV7-9	TRBJ2-1	TGTGCCAGCACCCTGGGGGTAGCGGCTTACAATGAGCAGTTCTTC	CASTLGVAAYNEQFF
once	-	TRBV3-1/TRBV3-2	TRBJ1-5	TGTGCCAGCAGCCAAGCGGGAGGGAGGGGCCTGGGTCGGACGTACAATCAGCCCCAGCATTTT	CASSQAGGRGLGRTYNQPQHF
-	TRBD1	TRBV11-2	TRBJ2-3	TGTGCCAGCAGCTTAGATCCCCGACAGGGTATAGATACGCAGTATTTT	CASSLDPRQGIDTQYF
-	TRBD2	TRBV5-6	TRBJ2-1	TGTGCCAGCAGCTTCGCCGACCGGCGGGAGAGTGAGCAGTTCTTC	CASSFADRRESEQFF
-	TRBD1	TRBV15	TRBJ2-7	TGTGCCACCCCCGCACCTTTTTCCGGGACAGACTACGAGCAGTACTTC	CATPAPFSGTDYEQYF
-	-	TRBV12-5	TRBJ2-5	TGTGCTAGTGGAAGGGGACAGACCCAGTACTTC	CASGRGQTQYF
-	TRBD1	TRBV6-5	TRBJ1-5	TGTGCCAGCAGTTCCGACAGGGGGTATCAGCCCCAGCATTTT	CASSSDRGYQPQHF
-	-	TRBV4-1	TRBJ2-1	TGCGCCAGCAGCCGGCCGGGGAGTTACAATGAGCAGTTCTTC	CASSRPGSYNEQFF
once	-	TRBV14	TRBJ2-7	TGTGCCAGCAGCCAAGAGGACGGAGTCTACGAGCAGTACTTC	CASSQEDGVYEQYF
-	-	TRBV4-1	TRBJ2-3	TGCGCCAGCAGCCAAGTGGGGCGGGCTAGCATGGGAACAGATACGCAGTATTTT	CASSQVGRASMGTDTQYF
-	-	TRBV6-5	TRBJ2-5	TGTGCCAGCAGTTACACGGACTTCCAAGAGACCCAGTACTTC	CASSYTDFQETQYF
once	TRBD2	TRBV10-3	TRBJ2-3	TGTGCCATCAGAGAGACTAGCGGGAGGCCAGATACGCAGTATTTT	CAIRETSGRPDTQYF
-	-	TRBV7-9	TRBJ1-3	TGTGCCAGCAGCCAACCTCCTAGCTCTGGAAACACCATATATTTT	CASSQPPSSGNTIYF
many	-	TRBV27	TRBJ2-3	TGTGCCAGCAGGGGTATTAGCGGAGGCACAGATACGCAGTATTTT	CASRGISGGTDTQYF
-	-	TRBV5-5	TRBJ2-3	TGTGCCAGCAGCCCCGGGACTGTTGGAGATACGCAGTATTTT	CASSPGTVGDTQYF
-	TRBD2	TRBV2	TRBJ2-7	TGTGCCAGCCAAGGACTAGCGGAATACGAGCAGTACTTC	CASQGLAEYEQYF
-	-	TRBV2	TRBJ2-1	TGTGCCAGCAGCCTTGGACTGGAACGGCAGTTCTTC	CASSLGLERQFF
-	-	TRBV7-2	TRBJ2-5	TGTGTCAGCAGCCGGCGGGCGGGAACAGAGACCCAGTACTTC	CVSSRRAGTETQYF
-	TRBD2	TRBV11-2	TRBJ2-1	TGTGCCAGCAGCCCGCTGCCTAGCGGGAGGCATGAGCAGTTCTTC	CASSPLPSGRHEQFF
-	-	TRBV21-1	TRBJ1-5	TGTGCCAGCAGTAAAAGCATTATCCCGGGGTGCCCTGGTCAGCCCCAGCATTTT	CASSKSIIPGCPGQPQHF
-	TRBD2	TRBV9	TRBJ2-3	TGTGCCAGCAGCCCCAGACTAGCGGGACACACAGATACGCAGTATTTT	CASSPRLAGHTDTQYF
-	TRBD2	TRBV4-2	TRBJ2-1	TGTGCCAGCAGCCAAGAGAGCGGGAGGGCGGATGAGCAGTTCTTC	CASSQESGRADEQFF
-	-	TRBV11-3	TRBJ2-3	TGTGCCAGCAGCTTAGAGCCGAGTACGCAGTATTTT	CASSLEPSTQYF
-	TRBD1	TRBV3-1/TRBV3-2	TRBJ2-1	TGTGCCAGCAGCCAAATGGACAGGGGCCACAATGAGCAGTTCTTC	CASSQMDRGHNEQFF
-	-	TRBV6-4	TRBJ2-4	TGTGCCAGCAGTGACTCCTTGAACAGGGTCCTAGCCAAAAACATTCAGTACTTC	CASSDSLNRVLAKNIQYF
-	-	TRBV7-2	TRBJ2-1	TGTGCCAGCAGCTTAGTGGCCAGCTCCCACAATGAGCAGTTCTTC	CASSLVASSHNEQFF
-	-	TRBV6-6	TRBJ2-1	TGTGCCAGCAGTTCCACCCAATTCGGGAAGAATGAGCAGTTCTTC	CASSSTQFGKNEQFF
-	TRBD1	TRBV7-6	TRBJ2-1	TGTGCCAGCAGCTTCCGTGGACAGGTATTGAATGAGCAGTTCTTC	CASSFRGQVLNEQFF
-	-	TRBV10-3	TRBJ1-1	TGTGCCATCAGTGAGTCGGCAGGGGAGACTGAAGCTTTCTTT	CAISESAGETEAFF
few	TRBD2	TRBV5-5	TRBJ2-1	TGTGCCAGCAGCTGGTGGGCGGGACTAGCGGCCTACAATGAGCAGTTCTTC	CASSWWAGLAAYNEQFF
-	TRBD1	TRBV2	TRBJ2-3	TGTGCCAGCAGTGGACTGACAGGGTTGGATACGCAGTATTTT	CASSGLTGLDTQYF
-	-	TRBV10-2	TRBJ2-2	TGCACCAGCAGAGTGAGGGGGGCCGGGGAGCTGTTTTTT	CTSRVRGAGELFF
once	-	TRBV12-3/TRBV12-4	TRBJ1-1	TGTGCCAGCAGTTTCGGGGGAAACACTGAAGCTTTCTTT	CASSFGGNTEAFF
-	-	TRBV14	TRBJ2-1	TGTGCCAGCAGCCAAGACACTAGCTGGGTGACCAATGAGCAGTTCTTC	CASSQDTSWVTNEQFF
-	TRBD2	TRBV27	TRBJ2-1	TGTGCCAGCAGGATGATCAGCGGGAGGGCCGTGGATGAGCAGTTCTTC	CASRMISGRAVDEQFF
-	-	TRBV7-9	TRBJ2-3	TGTGCCAGCAGCTTTAGGAGAGAGAGAGATACGCAGTATTTT	CASSFRRERDTQYF
-	-	TRBV27	TRBJ2-1	TGTGCCAGCAGTTTATCCCTACCGGGGCCCACGCCGGGTGAGCAGTTCTTC	CASSLSLPGPTPGEQFF
once	-	TRBV5-1	TRBJ1-4	TGCGCCAGCAGCAATCGGGGGGCTAATGAAAAACTGTTTTTT	CASSNRGANEKLFF
few	-	TRBV6-2/TRBV6-3	TRBJ2-1	TGTGCCAGCAGCCAGGGACTGGTTCAGTTCTTC	CASSQGLVQFF
few	TRBD1	TRBV4-1	TRBJ2-5	TGCGCCAGCAGCCAACCTCGAGGGACAGCACAAGAGACCCAGTACTTC	CASSQPRGTAQETQYF
-	-	TRBV6-5	TRBJ2-7	TGTGCCAGTCAGGTGGACCGATCGTCCTACAAGCAGTACTTC	CASQVDRSSYKQYF
-	-	TRBV6-2/TRBV6-3	TRBJ1-5	TGTGCCAGCAGTTTTTCCGGGACATCCAGGCCCCAGCATTTT	CASSFSGTSRPQHF
-	TRBD1	TRBV7-9	TRBJ2-1	TGTGCCAGCAGGAACGGGGACAGGGTGGATGAGCAGTTCTTC	CASRNGDRVDEQFF
-	TRBD2	TRBV18	TRBJ2-5	TGTGCCAGCTCACCCGGGACTAGCGTTGGGACCCAGTACTTC	CASSPGTSVGTQYF